Below are 9 T cell receptor beta chains sequenced from a single sample in a study of Ad26.COV2.S vaccination and SARS-CoV-2 variants. Measured with immunoSEQ multiplex PCR; TCRdb has only the in-frame clones, and not every one. The repertoire has 300,000 to 350,000 clones, approximately 86% of them found once; the top ten carry approximately 11%. Treatment in this sample: roughly 18 received Ad26.COV2.S at low or high dose, single or two shots; 5 received placebo; per-sample allocation not given. It was on day 63 after the first vaccine or placebo injection that samples were taken. The source material was peripheral blood, sampled in a trial of Ad26.COV2.S vaccine versus placebo. These TCRs come from a person between 18 and 60 years old who received the Ad26.COV2.S COVID-19 vaccine or a placebo.

DNA of the CDR3: TGTGCCAGCAGTTACCCAGCGGGGGCTAGCTCCTACAATGAGCAGTTCTTC. Translated: CASSYPAGASSYNEQFF. This chain links TRBV28 with TRBJ2-1; 8 nucleotides line up with TRBD2. The CDR3 length is 17 residues. V was pared by 4 bases and J by 0 bases, with 8 bases of the junction left unmatched. Germline V lookup: CDR1 MDHEN, CDR2 SYDVKM.

The V gene is TRBV6-5, the J gene TRBJ1-5; D is undetermined. The germline V gene has CDR1 MNHEY and CDR2 SVGAGI. Trimming removed 0 bases at V and 2 bases at J, with 5 bases between. There are 14 residues in the CDR3. CDR3 sequence: CASSYSDGNQPQHF. CDR3 coding DNA: TGTGCCAGCAGTTACTCGGATGGCAATCAGCCCCAGCATTTT.

This rearrangement joins TRBV28 to TRBJ2-7, with D tentatively TRBD1 (6 bases). The CDR3 has 12 residues. Per germline, CDR1 MDHEN and CDR2 SYDVKM. Trimming stripped 6 bases from V and 2 bases from J, with 8 bases between. CDR3 amino acids: CASSTGPYEQYF. CDR3 nucleotide sequence: TGTGCCAGCAGCACAGGGCCCTACGAGCAGTACTTC.

This sequence joins TRBV5-1 and TRBJ2-5; weak D call: TRBD2 (5 bases). The CDR3 totals 14 residues. The germline gives CDR1 SGHRS, CDR2 YFSETQ. The germline V and J ends were trimmed by 2 bases and 4 bases, with 12 bases remaining between them. CDR3 sequence: CASSFEAGRETQYF. CDR3 coding DNA: TGCGCCAGCAGCTTCGAGGCGGGTCGAGAGACCCAGTACTTC. Looking up the rest from reference TRBV5-1 and TRBJ2-5 gives the full variable domain: KAGVTQTPRYLIKTRGQQVTLSCSPISGHRSVSWYQQTPGQGLQFLFEYFSETQRNKGNFPGRFSGRQFSNSRSEMNVSTLELGDSALYLCASSFEAGRETQYFGPGTRLLVL.

The rearrangement uses TRBV10-1 and TRBJ2-3, with 10 bases identical to TRBD1. The trim removed 0 bases at V and 2 bases at J, leaving 5 bases unmatched. This CDR3 has 17 amino acids. Germline V gene data show CDR1 as WNHNN and CDR2 as SYGVQD (reference sequence). CDR3 bases: TGCGCCAGCAGTGAGTCTGGGACAGGGGCGGACACAGATACGCAGTATTTT. This gives the protein CASSESGTGADTDTQYF.

The chain has TRBV10-1 and TRBJ2-2, with D hard to call. The CDR3 totals 13 residues. The V gene's germline CDR1 is WNHNN and CDR2 SYGVQD (reference sequence). Trimming cost V 8 bases and J 0 bases, with 7 bases left between them. As DNA, the CDR3 is TGCGCCAGCGGCAGAACGAACACCGGGGAGCTGTTTTTT. Its protein is CASGRTNTGELFF.

The chain links TRBV28 to TRBJ1-5; 7 nucleotides line up with TRBD1. Germline CDR1 MDHEN, CDR2 SYDVKM. The CDR3 covers 16 residues. With 1 base clipped from V and 4 bases from J, the junction kept 7 bases outside the gene matches. For the CDR3, the DNA is TGTGCCAGCAGTTTATACTCGGCAGGGGGGAATCAGCCCCAGCATTTT. Its translation is CASSLYSAGGNQPQHF.

This chain connects TRBV4-3 to TRBJ1-2; a possible D gene is TRBD1 (5 bases). Looked up from germline, CDR1 is LGHNA and CDR2 is YSLEER. The ends were cut back, 4 bases at V and 0 bases at J, with 9 bases in the middle. The CDR3 contains 14 residues. CDR3 DNA: TGCGCCAGCAGCCCCGGGACGGCTAACTATGGCTACACCTTC. The encoded protein is CASSPGTANYGYTF.

This clone was found once. This sequence joins TRBV5-4 and TRBJ2-5, with 12 bases that match TRBD1. Per germline, CDR1 SGHNT and CDR2 YYREEE (reference sequence). V lost 5 bases to trimming and J lost 5 bases; unmatched junction nucleotides: 10. The CDR3 contains 16 residues. CDR3 DNA sequence: TGTGCCAGCAGTCCCGGGGGGGACAGGGGGCCGGAGACCCAGTACTTC. Protein product: CASSPGGDRGPETQYF.